This TCR beta chain is from a study of early T cells in non-severe SARS-CoV-2 infection. About the study: Sequencing of unsorted whole blood was done on bulk RNA, leaving chains unpaired.

Notes on this clonotype: Antigen: not known.

Overall study results and limits: CD4 and private specificities were missed by VDJdb matching, which favored anti-spike CD8 responses.

Unique molecular identifiers were attached to individual cDNA molecules. TCRdb itself ran the 5' RACE reads through MiXCR, one entry per CDR3 protein. The sample carries 90,000 to 100,000 distinct CDR3 sequences, roughly 13% recorded once. CDR3 length: 15 residues. Germline lookup yields CDR1 LNHNV and CDR2 YYDKDF (reference sequence). Unmatched junction bases numbered 10, after V lost 5 bases and J lost 4 bases. V gene TRBV15 combines with J gene TRBJ2-7, with 8 bases lining up with TRBD1. Sequencing was carried out using whole blood. This sequence originates from an adult who was a healthcare worker with PCR-confirmed SARS-CoV-2 infection or an uninfected control (not recorded which). CDR3 bases: TGTGCCACCAGCGGTGGACAGGGACGAGGATACGAGCAGTACTTC. Translated, it gives CATSGGQGRGYEQYF.